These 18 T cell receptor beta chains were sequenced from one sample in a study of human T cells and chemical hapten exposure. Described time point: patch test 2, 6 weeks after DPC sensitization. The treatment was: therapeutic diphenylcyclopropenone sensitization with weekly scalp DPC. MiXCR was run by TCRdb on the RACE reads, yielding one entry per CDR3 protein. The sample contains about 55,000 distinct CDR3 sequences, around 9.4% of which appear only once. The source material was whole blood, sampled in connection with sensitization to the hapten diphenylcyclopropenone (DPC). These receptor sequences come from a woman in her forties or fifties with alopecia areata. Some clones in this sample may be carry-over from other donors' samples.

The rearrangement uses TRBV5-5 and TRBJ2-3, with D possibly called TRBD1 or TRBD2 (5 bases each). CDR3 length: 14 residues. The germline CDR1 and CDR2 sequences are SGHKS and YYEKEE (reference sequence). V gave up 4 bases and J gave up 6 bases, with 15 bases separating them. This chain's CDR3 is CASSRDVASDTQYF. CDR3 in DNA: TGTGCCAGCAGCCGGGACGTAGCTTCGGATACGCAGTATTTT.

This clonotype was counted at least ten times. The CDR3 reads CASSLASLTSTDTQYF. The CDR3 DNA follows: TGTGCCAGCAGCTTAGCGAGTTTGACTAGCACAGATACGCAGTATTTT. The J gene is TRBJ2-3, the V gene TRBV7-6, with D hard to call. Germline lookup yields CDR1 SGHVS and CDR2 FNYEAQ. V lost 0 bases to trimming and J lost 0 bases, with 10 bases between them. The CDR3 is 16 amino acids.

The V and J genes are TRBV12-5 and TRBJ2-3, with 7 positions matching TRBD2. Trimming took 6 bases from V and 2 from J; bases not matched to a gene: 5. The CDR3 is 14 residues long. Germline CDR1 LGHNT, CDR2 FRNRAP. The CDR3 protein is CASGPSGPTDTQYF. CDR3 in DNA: TGTGCTAGTGGCCCTAGCGGCCCCACAGATACGCAGTATTTT.

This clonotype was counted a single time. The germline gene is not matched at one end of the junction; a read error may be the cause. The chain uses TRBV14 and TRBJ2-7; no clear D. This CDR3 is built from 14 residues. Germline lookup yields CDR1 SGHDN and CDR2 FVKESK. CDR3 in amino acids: CASNQSRLFLEQYF. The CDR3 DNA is TGTGCCAGCAACCAAAGTAGACTTTTTCTGGAGCAGTACTTC.

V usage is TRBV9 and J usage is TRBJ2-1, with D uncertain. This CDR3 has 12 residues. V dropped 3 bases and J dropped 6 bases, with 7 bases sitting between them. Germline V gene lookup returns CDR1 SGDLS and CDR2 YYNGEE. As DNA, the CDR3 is TGTGCCAGCAGCGAGGTAGTCAATGAGCAGTTCTTC. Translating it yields CASSEVVNEQFF.

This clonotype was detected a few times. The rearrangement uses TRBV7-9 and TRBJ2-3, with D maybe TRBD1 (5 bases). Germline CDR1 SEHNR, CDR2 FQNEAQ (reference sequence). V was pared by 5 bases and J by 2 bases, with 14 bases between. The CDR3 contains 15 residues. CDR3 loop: CASSIRQKHTDTQYF. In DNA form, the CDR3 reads TGTGCCAGCAGCATCAGACAGAAGCACACAGATACGCAGTATTTT.

The CDR3 spells CASSFWGREQYF. The DNA for the CDR3 is TGTGCCAGCAGCTTCTGGGGTCGCGAGCAGTACTTC. The chain is built from TRBV11-2 and TRBJ2-7; no clear D gene. The CDR3 totals 12 residues. The V gene's germline CDR1 is SGHAT and CDR2 FQNNGV. Trimming cost V 3 bases and J 6 bases, with 9 bases left between them.

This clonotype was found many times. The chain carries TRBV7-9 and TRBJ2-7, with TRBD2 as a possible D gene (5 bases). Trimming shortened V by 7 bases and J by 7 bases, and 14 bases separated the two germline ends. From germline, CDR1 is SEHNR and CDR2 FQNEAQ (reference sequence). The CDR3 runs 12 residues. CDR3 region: CASIRESGEQYF. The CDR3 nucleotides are TGTGCCAGCATAAGGGAATCGGGAGAGCAGTACTTC.

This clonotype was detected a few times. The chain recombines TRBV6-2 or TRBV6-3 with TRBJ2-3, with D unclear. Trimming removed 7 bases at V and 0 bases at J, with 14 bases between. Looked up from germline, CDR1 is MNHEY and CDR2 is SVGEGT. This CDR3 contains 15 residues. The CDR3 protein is CASTGGPPSTDTQYF. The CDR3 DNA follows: TGTGCCAGCACGGGCGGACCTCCTAGCACAGATACGCAGTATTTT.

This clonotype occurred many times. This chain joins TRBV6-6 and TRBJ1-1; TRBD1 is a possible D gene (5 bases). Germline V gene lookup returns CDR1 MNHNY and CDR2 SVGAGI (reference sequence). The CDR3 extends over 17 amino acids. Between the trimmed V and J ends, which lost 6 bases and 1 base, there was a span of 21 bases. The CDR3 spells CASSTLQASRANTEAFF. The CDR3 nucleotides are TGTGCCAGCAGCACTCTCCAGGCCTCCAGGGCGAACACTGAAGCTTTCTTT.

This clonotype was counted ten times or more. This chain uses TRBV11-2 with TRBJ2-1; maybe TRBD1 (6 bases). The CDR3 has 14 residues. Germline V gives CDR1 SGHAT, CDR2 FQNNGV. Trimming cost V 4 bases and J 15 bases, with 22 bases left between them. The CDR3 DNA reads TGTGCCAGCAGCTATCCGGGACAACCTCCGTACGGGTTCTTC. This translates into CASSYPGQPPYGFF. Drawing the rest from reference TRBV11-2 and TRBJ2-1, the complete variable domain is EAGVAQSPRYKIIEKRQSVAFWCNPISGHATLYWYQQILGQGPKLLIQFQNNGVVDDSQLPKDRFSAERLKGVDSTLKIQPAKLEDSAVYLCASSYPGQPPYGFFGPGTRLTVL.

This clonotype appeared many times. For the CDR3, the DNA is TGCAGTGCTAAAGGGACCGTTGGTTCACCCCTCCACTTT. It encodes CSAKGTVGSPLHF. The gene calls are TRBV20-1 and TRBJ1-6; maybe TRBD1 (5 bases). The CDR3 length is 13 residues. CDR1 and CDR2 from the germline V gene are DFQATT and SNEGSKA (reference sequence). Trimming took off 4 bases at V and 9 bases at J, with 13 bases between the two ends.

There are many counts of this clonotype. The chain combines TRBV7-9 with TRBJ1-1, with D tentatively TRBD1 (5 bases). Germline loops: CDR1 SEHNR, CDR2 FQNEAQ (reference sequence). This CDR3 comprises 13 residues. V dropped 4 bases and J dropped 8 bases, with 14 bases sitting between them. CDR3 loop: CASSSMRNREAFF. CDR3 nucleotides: TGTGCCAGCAGCTCCATGAGGAACAGGGAAGCTTTCTTT.

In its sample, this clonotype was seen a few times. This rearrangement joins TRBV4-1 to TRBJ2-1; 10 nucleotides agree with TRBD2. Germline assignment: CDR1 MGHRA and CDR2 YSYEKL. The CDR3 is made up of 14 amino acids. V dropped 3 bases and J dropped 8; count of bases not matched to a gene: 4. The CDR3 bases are TGCGCCAGCAGCCACCTAGCGGGAGTTGATGAGCAGTTCTTC. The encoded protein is CASSHLAGVDEQFF.

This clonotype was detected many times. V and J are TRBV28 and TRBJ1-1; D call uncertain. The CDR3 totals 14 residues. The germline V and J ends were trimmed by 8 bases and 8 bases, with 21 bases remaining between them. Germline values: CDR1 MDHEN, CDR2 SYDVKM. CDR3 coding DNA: TGTGCCAGCCCCTCCCGGGGTGAGGACGCGGAAGCTTTCTTT. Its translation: CASPSRGEDAEAFF.

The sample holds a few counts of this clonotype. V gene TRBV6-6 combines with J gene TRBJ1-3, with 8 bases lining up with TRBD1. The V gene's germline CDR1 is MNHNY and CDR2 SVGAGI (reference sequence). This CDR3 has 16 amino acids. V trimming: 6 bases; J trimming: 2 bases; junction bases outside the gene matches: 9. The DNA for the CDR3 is TGTGCCAGCAGCCACAGGGGGTTAGGGCCTGGAAACACCATATATTTT. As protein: CASSHRGLGPGNTIYF.

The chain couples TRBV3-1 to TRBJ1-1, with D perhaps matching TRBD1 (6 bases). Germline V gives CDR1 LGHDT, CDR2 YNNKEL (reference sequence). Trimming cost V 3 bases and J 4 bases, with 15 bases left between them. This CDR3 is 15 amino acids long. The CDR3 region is CASSQKGGRTTEAFF. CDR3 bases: TGTGCCAGCAGCCAGAAAGGGGGTCGAACCACTGAAGCTTTCTTT.

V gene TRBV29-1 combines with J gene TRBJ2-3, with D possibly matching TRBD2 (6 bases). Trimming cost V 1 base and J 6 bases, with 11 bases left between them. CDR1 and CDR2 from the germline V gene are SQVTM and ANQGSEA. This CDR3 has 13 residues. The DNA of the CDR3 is TGCAGCGTTGAAGTGGGGGGTGGCGATACGCAGTATTTT. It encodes CSVEVGGGDTQYF.